Here is one T cell receptor (beta chain) with its context. This entry comes from a study of radiotherapy plus CTLA-4 blockade in lung cancer. The CDR3 totals 14 residues. The ends were cut back, 1 base at V and 4 bases at J, with 10 bases in the middle. Germline lookup yields CDR1 LNHDA and CDR2 SQIVND (reference sequence). Produced via immunoSEQ multiplex PCR; TCRdb's table is partial and in-frame only. The sample yields 30,000 to 45,000 clones, over 70% seen once. The sample consisted of peripheral blood, taken from a patient treated with radiotherapy plus ipilimumab. This sequence was found in a human donor with non-small cell lung cancer who had stable disease on radiotherapy plus ipilimumab. The rearrangement links TRBV19 to TRBJ1-1; D is perhaps TRBD1 (6 bases). The CDR3 sequence: CASSIGGGVTEAFF. The CDR3 DNA follows: TGTGCCAGTAGTATAGGAGGGGGTGTCACTGAAGCTTTCTTT.